A selection of T cell receptor beta chains follows, all from one sample in a study of beta chain features in type 1 diabetes. Data came from immunoSEQ multiplex PCR; TCRdb stores just in-frame clones and leaves some out. Seen here are around 70,000 clones, roughly 50% observed once, and the top ten hold 0.65% to 0.75%. Sequencing input: central memory CD4+ T cells from blood. Every receptor here comes from a man between 25 and 39 years old with type 1 diabetes. The CDR3 runs from the conserved cysteine through the conserved F or W. D genes are given only for firm matches. The size entry is marked missing in some rows and otherwise reads once, few, many or a size class.

>TRBV6-6|NA|TRBJ1-2|few
TGTGCCAGCAGCCAGAGTAACCCGACAGTCTATGGCTACACCTTC
CASSQSNPTVYGYTF
>TRBV7-2|TRBD1|TRBJ1-5|NA
TGTGCCAGCAGCTTGCGACAGGGCGATAGCAATCAGCCCCAGCATTTT
CASSLRQGDSNQPQHF
>TRBV2|NA|TRBJ1-5|NA
TGTGCCAGCAGTGTAGGGGCAGCTAATCAGCCCCAGCATTTT
CASSVGAANQPQHF
>TRBV19|NA|TRBJ2-7|NA
TGTGCCAGTAGGGCAGGGGCCGGGTCCTACGAGCAGTACTTC
CASRAGAGSYEQYF
>TRBV11-3|NA|TRBJ2-7|few
TGTGCCAGCAGCTTTGGCGGTGCCTACACGAGCTCCTACGAGCAGTACTTC
CASSFGGAYTSSYEQYF
>TRBV20-1|NA|TRBJ2-3|medium-sized
TGCAGTGCCAGACTCACAGATACGCAGTATTTT
CSARLTDTQYF
>TRBV5-1|NA|TRBJ1-1|NA
TGCGCCAGCAGCTTTTCAGGGGTGAACACTGAAGCTTTCTTT
CASSFSGVNTEAFF
>TRBV19|TRBD1|TRBJ1-1|NA
TGTGCCAGTACCAGGACAGGATGGACCACTGAAGCTTTCTTT
CASTRTGWTTEAFF
>TRBV5-4|TRBD1|TRBJ1-2|NA
TGTGCCAGCAGCAGGGACAGGGGATGGAGCTATGGCTACACCTTC
CASSRDRGWSYGYTF
>TRBV2|NA|TRBJ1-5|NA
TGTGCCAGCAGGTTCCAGGGGCAGGCTCAGCCCCAGCATTTT
CASRFQGQAQPQHF
>TRBV30|TRBD2|TRBJ2-2|NA
TGTGCCTGGAGGAGACTAGCGGGAGAAACCGGGGAGCTGTTTTTT
CAWRRLAGETGELFF
>TRBV7-2|TRBD1|TRBJ2-5|few
TGTGCCAGCAGCTTACAGGCGCGAGGCAGGGGGCAAGAGACCCAGTACTTC
CASSLQARGRGQETQYF
>TRBV18|NA|TRBJ1-1|NA
TGTGCCAGCTCGACATCGATTCAGAACACTGAAGCTTTCTTT
CASSTSIQNTEAFF
>TRBV6-5|NA|TRBJ1-1|NA
TGTGCCAGCAGTTACTCGATACAGATCTCTGAAGCTTTCTTT
CASSYSIQISEAFF
>TRBV29-1|NA|TRBJ2-7|NA
TGCAGCGTTGATTCGGACAGCATCTCCTACGAGCAGTACTTC
CSVDSDSISYEQYF
>TRBV10-3|NA|TRBJ1-1|NA
TGTGCCATCAGTGGCAATGAGGACACTGAAGCTTTCTTT
CAISGNEDTEAFF
>TRBV7-6|TRBD1|TRBJ1-1|NA
TGTGCCAGCAGCCCCTGGACAGGGATTGAAGCTTTCTTT
CASSPWTGIEAFF
>TRBV18|TRBD1|TRBJ1-4|NA
TGTGCCAGCTCACTGACAGGGCTCAGTGAAAAACTGTTTTTT
CASSLTGLSEKLFF
>TRBV7-9|NA|TRBJ1-2|NA
TGTGCCAGCAGCTTCGCCCTACAGGTCTACACCTTC
CASSFALQVYTF
>TRBV10-3|TRBD2|TRBJ2-3|NA
TGTGCCATCAGTGAAGGGCTAGCGGGAGGGCCGAGTACGCAGTATTTT
CAISEGLAGGPSTQYF
>TRBV4-2|NA|TRBJ2-1|few
TGTGCCAGCAGCCAAGATTCGGGGATTAAGTTCTTC
CASSQDSGIKFF
>TRBV5-1|TRBD1|TRBJ2-7|few
TGCGCCAGCAGCTTGGCCCAACTCCGGGACAGGGGCTACGAGCAGTACTTC
CASSLAQLRDRGYEQYF
>TRBV6-1|NA|TRBJ2-2|few
TGTGCCAGCAATATTCCCGGGGAGCTGTTTTTT
CASNIPGELFF
>TRBV5-6|NA|TRBJ1-2|few
TGTGCCAGCAGCCCCGGGACATCGGTTTACTACACCTTC
CASSPGTSVYYTF
>TRBV4-2|TRBD1|TRBJ2-1|once
TGTGCCAGCAGCCAGGACCCCACGGGACAGGGGTTGACCTACAATGAGCAGTTCTTC
CASSQDPTGQGLTYNEQFF
>TRBV5-1|NA|TRBJ1-2|few
TGCGCCAGCAGGCCGGGACTGACTAACTATGGCTACACCTTC
CASRPGLTNYGYTF
>TRBV7-2|TRBD1|TRBJ1-2|few
TGTGCCAGCAGCTTGGACAGGGGGAATGGCTACACCTTC
CASSLDRGNGYTF
>TRBV4-1|TRBD2|TRBJ2-7|medium-sized
TGCGCCAGCAGGCCCGACCTATTTGGACTAGCGGGAGGGGAGCAGTACTTC
CASRPDLFGLAGGEQYF
>TRBV2|NA|TRBJ2-5|NA
TGTGCCAGCAGTGCTGTGCGCGGACAAGAGACCCAGTACTTC
CASSAVRGQETQYF
>TRBV4-2|TRBD2|TRBJ2-1|NA
TGTGCCAGCAGCCAAGGGGAAGCGGGAGAGCTAGGGCCCTACAATGAGCAGTTCTTC
CASSQGEAGELGPYNEQFF
>TRBV2|TRBD2|TRBJ2-1|NA
TGTGCCAGCAGTGAAGAACTAGCGGGTGACAATGAGCAGTTCTTC
CASSEELAGDNEQFF
>TRBV7-2|NA|TRBJ2-1|NA
TGTGCCAGCAGCTTTGGACGGGGCAATGAGCAGTTCTTC
CASSFGRGNEQFF
>TRBV5-6|TRBD2|TRBJ2-4|NA
TGTGCCAGCAGCTACCGACTAGCGGGGTCCCTAGCCAAAAACATTCAGTACTTC
CASSYRLAGSLAKNIQYF
>TRBV6-1|TRBD1|TRBJ1-3|once
TGTGCCAGCATCCCGGGACAGCCCTCTGGAAACACCATATATTTT
CASIPGQPSGNTIYF
>TRBV6-1|NA|TRBJ1-5|NA
TGTGCCAGCAGTAGTTCAGGGTTGCAGCCCCAGCATTTT
CASSSSGLQPQHF
>TRBV7-9|NA|TRBJ1-1|NA
TGTGCCAGCAGCTTATCACAGAACACTGAAGCTTTCTTT
CASSLSQNTEAFF
>TRBV30|NA|TRBJ1-5|NA
TGTGCCTGCAGGACGGGGGGACAGCCCCAGCATTTT
CACRTGGQPQHF
>TRBV7-2|NA|TRBJ2-3|NA
TGTGCCAGCAGCCCGCAGAGACTGATCACAGATACGCAGTATTTT
CASSPQRLITDTQYF
>TRBV4-1|TRBD2|TRBJ2-5|few
TGCGCCAGCAGCCAAGTACAGGCTAGCGGGGGGCCCACCCAGTACTTC
CASSQVQASGGPTQYF
>TRBV20-1|NA|TRBJ2-5|NA
TGCAGTGCTAGCTCTAAAGAGACCCAGTACTTC
CSASSKETQYF
>TRBV6-6|NA|TRBJ2-3|NA
TGTGCCAGCAGCCAAGACAGTGTCACAGATACGCAGTATTTT
CASSQDSVTDTQYF
>TRBV18|TRBD1|TRBJ2-7|NA
TGTGCCAGCTCGGGGGGACAGGACGGCGAGCAGTACTTC
CASSGGQDGEQYF
>TRBV29-1|NA|TRBJ1-3|few
TGCAGCGCCGACCCAAACAGATCTGGAAACACCATATATTTT
CSADPNRSGNTIYF
>TRBV5-5|TRBD1|TRBJ1-1|NA
TGTGCCAGCAGCTTCCGGGACAGCTACACTGAAGCTTTCTTT
CASSFRDSYTEAFF
>TRBV2|TRBD1|TRBJ2-7|once
TGTGCCAGAGGGGACAGAGTGGACGAGCAGTACTTC
CARGDRVDEQYF
>TRBV10-3|NA|TRBJ1-1|NA
TGTGCCATCAGTGTTGGCCTGAACACTGAAGCTTTCTTT
CAISVGLNTEAFF
>TRBV6-1|NA|TRBJ1-2|NA
TGTGCCAGCAGTGAGACCGGGACACGGGGTTACACCTTC
CASSETGTRGYTF
>TRBV10-1|NA|TRBJ2-2|NA
TGCGCCAGCCGGGGGAGCCAGAACACCGGGGAGCTGTTTTTT
CASRGSQNTGELFF
>TRBV19|NA|TRBJ1-5|NA
TGTGCCAGTAGTATAGGACAGCTCAATCAGCCCCAGCATTTT
CASSIGQLNQPQHF
>TRBV11-3|NA|TRBJ2-1|few
TGTGCCAGCAGCTTTAACTCTCAATACAATGAGCAGTTCTTC
CASSFNSQYNEQFF
>TRBV6-5|NA|TRBJ1-3|NA
TGTGCCAGCAGTCGTGGGACTGACTCTGGAAACACCATATATTTT
CASSRGTDSGNTIYF
>TRBV29-1|TRBD1|TRBJ1-4|NA
TGCAGCGCGACAGGGGGGAGTGAAAAACTGTTTTTT
CSATGGSEKLFF
>TRBV4-1|TRBD1|TRBJ2-1|NA
TGCGCCAGCAGCCCCGGACAGGGCCCCTACAATGAGCAGTTCTTC
CASSPGQGPYNEQFF
>TRBV9|NA|TRBJ1-1|few
TGTGCCAGCAGCGTCGTCACACAGAACACTGAAGCTTTCTTT
CASSVVTQNTEAFF
>TRBV6-1|TRBD1|TRBJ1-1|NA
TGTGCCAGCAGTTTCGGACAGGGCATCACTGAAGCTTTCTTT
CASSFGQGITEAFF
>TRBV18|NA|TRBJ1-6|NA
TGTGCCAGCTCACCAGGACAACTCAATTCACCCCTCCACTTT
CASSPGQLNSPLHF
>TRBV30|NA|TRBJ1-4|NA
TGTGCCTGGGGAGACCGGTCAACTAATGAAAAACTGTTTTTT
CAWGDRSTNEKLFF
>TRBV18|NA|TRBJ2-1|NA
TGTGCCAGCTCACCACCGGGGGCGTCCAGCTCCTACAATGAGCAGTTCTTC
CASSPPGASSSYNEQFF
>TRBV18|TRBD1|TRBJ1-1|once
TGTGCCAGCTCAGGACCAGGGACAGGGGAGCCTGAAGCTTTCTTT
CASSGPGTGEPEAFF